The T cell receptor beta chain under discussion was sequenced for a study of T cell responses to AZD1222 COVID-19 vaccine. Overall study context: Recipients boosted at about 4 weeks or about 12 weeks are pooled.

Regarding the study as a whole: Vaccine-associated CD4 TCRs spanned spike, dominant at 160-218 and 743-854. Spike-specific TCR breadth and depth both grew after two AZD1222 doses. Among the donors, most were white British and more were female, and clonal diversity was possibly underestimated.

Some clones are missing from TCRdb's copy, which holds only in-frame ones; the method was immunoSEQ multiplex PCR. The table has around 140,000 clones, more than 85% seen once. For this clone: Its antigen remains unknown.

V dropped 5 bases and J dropped 4 bases, with 11 bases sitting between them. This CDR3 has 13 amino acids. Germline lookup yields CDR1 MNHEY and CDR2 SMNVEV (reference sequence). The TCR sequence derives from an adult in good health. V is TRBV27 and J is TRBJ1-2; TRBD1 might be the D (5 bases). Sample: peripheral blood, taken on day 0 of AZD1222 vaccination. For the CDR3, the DNA is TGTGCCAGCAGTCGTACAGGACTCTATGGCTACACCTTC. Residues: CASSRTGLYGYTF.